This T cell receptor (beta chain) was sequenced for a study of PD-1 blockade in classical Hodgkin lymphoma (dated by TCRdb to the early 2020s). General notes on the study: Nivolumab dosing was 3 mg/kg intravenously every 2 weeks, continuing until either disease progression or unacceptable toxicity. A peripheral blood immune signature of response to PD-1 blockade in classical Hodgkin lymphoma was defined using TCR beta sequencing and CyTOF.

Genomic DNA was isolated using the Qiagen DNeasy kit from unsorted PBMCs as well as from negatively selected CD4+ and CD8+ fractions. Amplification of TCR beta CDR3 regions was done by immunoSEQ multiplex PCR with primers that anneal to V and J segments. A synthetic immune receptor repertoire was used to minimize amplification bias, and any residual bias was removed computationally once sequencing was done. The paper's data handling went like this. Custom Python scripts were used to quantify repertoire diversity as the Shannon entropy index. The unsorted, CD4+ and CD8+ repertoires were each analyzed separately, with the exception of combined analyses, where CD4+ and CD8+ sequences were merged in silico. Clonal expansion was defined as a frequency increase of at least 2-fold after treatment compared with C1D1, and clones undetected at baseline were assigned a pseudocount of 0.5. Singleton clones were defined as clones with 0 or 1 copy at C1D1, and non-singleton clones were defined as clones with 2 or more copies. Clones expanded in unsorted samples were labelled as CD4+, CD8+ or unknown by matching protein sequences in sorted samples from the same patient. Wilcoxon tests were applied to paired samples to test diversity changes from C1D1 to C4D1. The source is immuneACCESS, and TCRdb retained only in-frame sequences with V and J called. Part of the clones is not carried over; for the studies checked, unresolved V genes explain less than half of this, and the remainder is unexplained. V and J calls and clone size are given by that table; D and trimming were obtained from the DNA. For this sample the table gives approximately 29,000 clones, of which about 82% were detected only once. The ten largest clones represent roughly 17% of the sample.

On the study overall, not on this receptor specifically: CD4+ but not CD8+ TCR diversity rose significantly by C4D1 (p=0.0027 vs p=0.16), most apparent in complete responders (p=0.02). Only a single clinical trial cohort was studied, and what caused the repertoire differences, possibly disease activity or prior therapy, remained undefined. Patients starting nivolumab less than 1 year after ASCT had lower diversity and were excluded from later analyses to avoid confounding by immune reconstitution. Trial patients achieving complete response had baseline diversity similar to newly diagnosed patients, whereas partial responders and progressors had significantly lower diversity. Baseline TCR diversity was reported as lower in newly diagnosed patients than in healthy donors, and lower still in relapsed/refractory patients.

The sample's time point, from its label and the paper: cycle 4 day 1 (C4D1), after about 6 weeks of nivolumab. Every trial patient had relapsed following autologous stem cell transplantation, and prior brentuximab vedotin exposure was what differed among cohorts A, B and C. The trial cohort was composed of 56 patients with relapsed/refractory classical Hodgkin lymphoma, for whom complete response, partial response or progressive disease was recorded as best overall response. In the multi-cohort phase II CheckMate 205 trial, trial patients received single-agent nivolumab. An independent review committee assessed best overall response by applying the 2007 International Working Group response criteria. Trial PBMCs were obtained immediately prior to nivolumab initiation (C1D1) and on therapy at cycle 2 day 1 and cycle 4 day 1. Peripheral blood was collected in 8 mL Vacutainer Cell Preparation Tubes, from which PBMCs were isolated by centrifugation and then cryopreserved.

Via the germline V gene, CDR1 is SGHRS and CDR2 YFSETQ. Reading from cysteine to phenylalanine, the CDR3 counts 15 amino acids. The DNA shown is the 45-base CDR3, in frame from base 1. V sheds 4 bases and J sheds 1 base, leaving 12 bases between their ends. In its sample, this clone was seen a few times. Its antigen remains unidentified. No clone much larger than this one lies a single base away; base qualities are absent. The chain joins TRBV5-1 to TRBJ2-1; the D gene assignment is perhaps TRBD1 or TRBD2, with each matching 5 bases. The TCR originated in a human donor with classical Hodgkin lymphoma. The sequencing used peripheral blood mononuclear cells (PBMCs), collected before the fourth cycle of nivolumab. The CDR3 region has the sequence CASSREGSSYNEQFF. The nucleotides read TGCGCCAGCAGCAGAGAGGGGAGTTCCTACAATGAGCAGTTCTTC.